This is a list of T cell receptor beta chains from one sample in a study of cytomegalovirus exposure and HLA in healthy donors. Clones were sequenced by immunoSEQ multiplex PCR, and TCRdb holds only the in-frame ones, with some missing. The sample includes 100,000 or so clones, about 85% of them seen just once. Sequences were obtained from PBMCs. The origin of the receptors is a woman aged 18-35 years in good health and CMV-seropositive. Each CDR3 is given with its conserved first and last residue. D genes are given only for firm matches. Size values are once, few and many counts, or a class for expanded clones, and some rows have none.

NA	TRBV7-9	TRBJ1-1	NA	CASSPRPATGMNTEAFF
NA	TRBV7-5	TRBJ1-3	NA	CARSLGVRTGRSGNTIYF
NA	TRBV28	TRBJ1-1	NA	CASKLVRRNTEAFF
NA	TRBV9	TRBJ2-1	NA	CASSSGAGYNEQFF
NA	TRBV6-1	TRBJ1-1	NA	CASPDNAGMNTEAFF
NA	TRBV12-5	TRBJ2-1	TRBD2	CASGVAGGRNEQFF
NA	TRBV27	TRBJ2-1	NA	CASSLWEGEDEQFF
NA	TRBV11-2	TRBJ2-2	NA	CADDGRYAGELFF
NA	TRBV5-8	TRBJ1-2	NA	CASSLVGSIDYGYTF
few	TRBV6-5	TRBJ2-1	NA	CASSSPRRAGNEQFF
once	TRBV7-9	TRBJ2-3	TRBD2	CARTSGSADTQYF
NA	TRBV6-5	TRBJ1-6	NA	CASSPSGNANSPLHF
NA	TRBV11-3	TRBJ2-7	NA	CASSLLGSSVYEQYF
NA	TRBV29-1	TRBJ1-5	NA	CSALVGGADQPQHF
NA	TRBV25-1	TRBJ1-2	TRBD1	CASSDRERGYTF
NA	TRBV28	TRBJ1-6	NA	CASSPLGGRNSPLHF
NA	TRBV14	TRBJ2-2	TRBD2	CASSPRLAGATGELFF
NA	TRBV28	TRBJ1-1	NA	CASSLGSTEAFF
NA	TRBV7-7	TRBJ1-2	TRBD1	CASRARDRRNYGYTF
NA	TRBV9	TRBJ2-7	TRBD1	CASSVGDRDSYEQYF
NA	TRBV4-1	TRBJ2-2	NA	CASSQDQTANTGELFF
NA	TRBV7-3	TRBJ2-1	NA	CASSQMGLDNEQFF
NA	TRBV10-3	TRBJ2-3	NA	CAIRSDSADTQYF
few	TRBV5-1	TRBJ1-1	TRBD1	CASSWTGDTEAFF
NA	TRBV5-1	TRBJ1-1	TRBD1	CASSPRGHRGRGMNTEAFF
NA	TRBV7-3	TRBJ1-6	NA	CASSLVGDSPLHF
NA	TRBV9	TRBJ1-5	NA	CASSQGPESNQPQHF
NA	TRBV20-1	TRBJ1-5	NA	CSAWLQGQHF
NA	TRBV28	TRBJ2-1	NA	CASSLAPSSYNEQFF
NA	TRBV4-2	TRBJ2-7	TRBD2	CASSQALSGSEDEQYF
NA	TRBV10-3	TRBJ2-7	TRBD2	CAISLGLAGGRGYEQYF
NA	TRBV7-3	TRBJ2-3	NA	CASSTGRTSTDTQYF
NA	TRBV4-2	TRBJ2-3	TRBD2	CASSQDLSGGALVDTQYF
NA	TRBV19	TRBJ2-2	NA	CASRTTGRRTGELFF
NA	TRBV4-1	TRBJ1-1	TRBD1	CASSPLPDREDTEAFF
NA	TRBV1	TRBJ2-7	NA	CTSSPRGCLVNEQYF
NA	TRBV6-1	TRBJ2-7	TRBD1	CASSELRDRGEQYF
NA	TRBV28	TRBJ2-7	NA	CASMEWRSSYEQYF
NA	TRBV27	TRBJ2-7	NA	CASRVGGGTYEQYF
NA	TRBV6-5	TRBJ1-5	NA	CASSYSQGGQPQHF
NA	TRBV7-8	TRBJ1-1	NA	CASSLGNQGSTEAFF
NA	TRBV10-3	TRBJ2-5	TRBD2	CATGGWQAQETQYF
NA	TRBV5-1	TRBJ2-7	NA	CASSYELGALNLYEQYF
NA	TRBV28	TRBJ2-7	NA	CASSSAGADESYEQYF
NA	TRBV5-1	TRBJ1-2	TRBD1	CASSAGTDYGYTF
NA	TRBV6-6	TRBJ2-3	TRBD1	CASTRTGADTQYF
NA	TRBV5-1	TRBJ2-3	TRBD2	CASSLVAGEVTDTQYF
NA	TRBV11-2	TRBJ2-7	TRBD2	CASSPGLAETGLRDEQYF
few	TRBV7-6	TRBJ2-5	TRBD1	CASSLGTGVGETQYF
NA	TRBV19	TRBJ1-1	NA	CASSISVNTEAFF